These T cell receptor beta chains were read from a single sample in a study of shared clonotypes between healthy human individuals. This table comes from immunoSEQ multiplex PCR, and its TCRdb copy is limited to in-frame clones, with some not included. The table has around 990,000 clones, approximately 80% seen once. The sequenced sample consisted of memory CD4+ T cells from PBMCs. The receptors derive from a man aged 18 to 29 in good health. Some clones in this sample may be carry-over from other donors' samples. Both conserved end residues are part of each CDR3. D genes are given only for firm matches. Clone size is shown for a subset of rows, as once, few, many or a class of expanded clone.

abundance	d_gene	j_gene	v_gene	CDR3aa	CDR3nt
.	.	TRBJ2-3	TRBV11-2	CASSPTSDTQYF	TGTGCCAGCAGCCCCACATCAGATACGCAGTATTTT
.	.	TRBJ2-3	TRBV2	CASKRGASTDTQYF	TGTGCCAGCAAACGGGGAGCTAGCACAGATACGCAGTATTTT
.	TRBD1	TRBJ1-4	TRBV7-3	CASSRDPGGPSTGEKLFF	TGTGCCAGCAGCAGAGACCCAGGGGGACCCTCAACGGGTGAAAAACTGTTTTTT
few	.	TRBJ2-7	TRBV5-4	CASSSVGRRYEQYF	TGTGCCAGCAGCTCCGTCGGCCGACGCTACGAGCAGTACTTC
once	.	TRBJ1-5	TRBV30	CAWSYEYSNQPQHF	TGTGCCTGGAGTTACGAGTATAGCAATCAGCCCCAGCATTTT
.	.	TRBJ2-5	TRBV5-1	CASSLGTSKETQYF	TGCGCCAGCAGCTTGGGGACTTCCAAAGAGACCCAGTACTTC
few	.	TRBJ1-1	TRBV14	CASSQNMGTEAFF	TGTGCCAGCAGCCAAAACATGGGCACTGAAGCTTTCTTT
.	.	TRBJ2-5	TRBV4-3	CASSQTGGGWETQYF	TGCGCCAGCAGCCAAACGGGTGGAGGGTGGGAGACCCAGTACTTC
.	TRBD2	TRBJ2-7	TRBV6-1	CASSEFPRSGSRGNGQYF	TGTGCCAGCAGTGAATTCCCCCGCAGCGGGAGCCGGGGCAATGGGCAGTACTTC
.	.	TRBJ2-3	TRBV10-3	CAIGEPLGTPGDTQYF	TGTGCCATCGGTGAACCCCTGGGCACCCCGGGGGATACGCAGTATTTT
.	.	TRBJ1-1	TRBV15	CATSRRTANTEAFF	TGTGCCACCAGCAGACGGACAGCAAACACTGAAGCTTTCTTT
.	TRBD1	TRBJ1-2	TRBV28	CASSLRGPYYGYTF	TGTGCCAGCAGTCTCAGGGGGCCCTACTATGGCTACACCTTC
.	.	TRBJ2-7	TRBV6-5	CASRVSTATYEQYF	TGTGCCAGCAGGGTATCGACTGCGACCTACGAGCAGTACTTC
.	.	TRBJ1-4	TRBV7-9	CASSLGSSREKLFF	TGTGCCAGCAGCTTAGGCAGTTCCCGTGAAAAACTGTTTTTT
.	.	TRBJ2-7	TRBV7-6	CASSTGAYEQYF	TGTGCCAGCAGCACCGGGGCCTACGAGCAGTACTTC
.	.	TRBJ2-3	TRBV29-1	CSVGVGGTGDTQYF	TGCAGCGTCGGGGTAGGGGGGACGGGAGATACGCAGTATTTT
few	TRBD1	TRBJ2-1	TRBV5-1	CASSKSRGTYNEQFF	TGCGCCAGCAGCAAGTCCAGGGGGACCTACAATGAGCAGTTCTTC
.	.	TRBJ2-7	TRBV6-1	CASSGTLRGSYEQYF	TGTGCCAGCAGCGGGACCCTGCGGGGCTCCTACGAGCAGTACTTC
.	.	TRBJ2-1	TRBV4-3	CASSQRTAEDEQFF	TGCGCCAGCAGCCAACGAACCGCGGAGGATGAGCAGTTCTTC
.	TRBD1	TRBJ1-1	TRBV5-6	CASSLQGVDTEAFF	TGTGCCAGCAGCTTGCAGGGGGTAGACACTGAAGCTTTCTTT
.	.	TRBJ2-7	TRBV7-3	CASSPKGGFNEQYF	TGTGCCAGCAGCCCCAAGGGGGGGTTCAACGAGCAGTACTTC
.	.	TRBJ2-7	TRBV18	CASSETLFRPPSYEQYF	TGTGCCAGCTCAGAAACCTTGTTCCGACCCCCTTCTTACGAGCAGTACTTC
.	.	TRBJ1-1	TRBV5-4	CATGSRWGTEAFF	TGTGCTACCGGCAGCAGGTGGGGGACTGAAGCTTTCTTT
.	TRBD2	TRBJ2-5	TRBV11-2	CASSLGLAGQETQYF	TGTGCCAGCAGCCTGGGACTAGCGGGGCAAGAGACCCAGTACTTC
.	TRBD1	TRBJ2-7	TRBV28	CASLRTGTYEQYF	TGTGCCAGCCTCAGGACAGGGACCTACGAGCAGTACTTC
.	TRBD2	TRBJ2-1	TRBV5-1	CASSPGLAGGDEQFF	TGCGCCAGCAGCCCGGGACTAGCGGGAGGCGATGAGCAGTTCTTC
.	.	TRBJ1-1	TRBV6-5	CASSSPRAPNTEAFF	TGTGCCAGCAGTTCCCCGAGGGCTCCGAACACTGAAGCTTTCTTT
.	TRBD1	TRBJ2-4	TRBV5-1	CASSPGPGQENIQYF	TGCGCCAGCTCCCCGGGACCGGGACAGGAAAACATTCAGTACTTC
.	.	TRBJ1-2	TRBV5-1	CASSQDRHYGYTF	TGCGCCAGCAGCCAAGACAGACACTATGGCTACACCTTC
.	.	TRBJ1-2	TRBV5-6	CASSLRLYGYTF	TGTGCCAGCAGCTTGCGGCTCTATGGCTACACCTTC
.	TRBD1	TRBJ2-7	TRBV11-1	CASSPRGGQGTYEQYF	TGTGCCAGCAGCCCCCGAGGCGGACAGGGGACCTACGAGCAGTACTTC
.	TRBD2	TRBJ2-3	TRBV18	CASSPPSGRAPDTQYF	TGTGCCAGCTCACCACCAAGCGGGAGGGCTCCAGATACGCAGTATTTT
.	.	TRBJ2-7	TRBV18	CASSPRQESYEQYF	TGTGCCAGCTCACCAAGACAGGAATCCTACGAGCAGTACTTC
.	.	TRBJ2-5	TRBV7-7	CASSSRAQETQYF	TGTGCCAGCAGCTCGAGAGCCCAAGAGACCCAGTACTTC
.	.	TRBJ1-1	TRBV6-1	CASSERPQRGEAFF	TGTGCCAGCAGTGAACGCCCTCAGCGGGGTGAAGCTTTCTTT
once	.	TRBJ2-7	TRBV29-1	CSVEKGAEQYF	TGCAGCGTTGAGAAGGGAGCCGAGCAGTACTTC
few	TRBD1	TRBJ2-6	TRBV18	CASSPWTGRISGANVLTF	TGTGCCAGCTCACCATGGACAGGGCGGATCTCTGGGGCCAACGTCCTGACTTTC
once	.	TRBJ2-5	TRBV5-5	CASSGTEARTQYF	TGTGCCAGCAGCGGGACGGAGGCCAGGACCCAGTACTTC
.	.	TRBJ2-7	TRBV2	CASRGDGTYEQYF	TGTGCCAGCAGGGGAGACGGTACCTACGAGCAGTACTTC
.	.	TRBJ2-6	TRBV10-1	CASRAAFKDPSGANVLTF	TGCGCCAGCAGAGCCGCCTTCAAGGACCCCTCTGGGGCCAACGTCCTGACTTTC
.	TRBD1	TRBJ2-3	TRBV28	CASSSSDRRSTDTQYF	TGTGCCAGCAGTTCCTCGGACAGGCGAAGCACAGATACGCAGTATTTT
.	.	TRBJ1-3	TRBV6-6	CASRREEGGNTIYF	TGTGCCAGCAGACGAGAAGAGGGTGGAAACACCATATATTTT
.	.	TRBJ2-5	TRBV7-9	CASSSHRIGETQYF	TGTGCCAGCAGCTCCCATCGAATTGGGGAGACCCAGTACTTC
.	TRBD2	TRBJ2-2	TRBV28	CASSKGRRTSFGGELFF	TGTGCCAGCAGTAAGGGCCGTAGGACTAGTTTTGGCGGGGAGCTGTTTTTT
.	.	TRBJ2-7	TRBV6-5	CASSYSYRDHSYEQYF	TGTGCCAGCAGTTACTCATATCGGGACCACTCCTACGAGCAGTACTTC
.	.	TRBJ1-5	TRBV7-9	CASSLAGGENQPQHF	TGTGCCAGCAGCTTAGCGGGGGGGGAGAATCAGCCCCAGCATTTT
once	TRBD1	TRBJ2-7	TRBV18	CASSSSLYRGIGEQYF	TGTGCCAGCTCATCCAGCCTGTACAGGGGCATCGGCGAGCAGTACTTC
.	TRBD1	TRBJ1-2	TRBV2	CASRTGADYGYTF	TGTGCCAGCAGGACAGGGGCTGACTATGGCTACACCTTC
.	.	TRBJ1-2	TRBV4-1	CASSQEGRGGRRYTF	TGCGCCAGCAGCCAAGAAGGTAGAGGCGGTAGGCGCTACACCTTC
.	.	TRBJ2-2	TRBV11-3	CASSPSFGAHTGELFF	TGTGCCAGCAGCCCCTCTTTCGGGGCGCACACCGGGGAGCTGTTTTTT